These 27 T cell receptor beta chains were sequenced from one sample in a study of breast tumors, draining lymph nodes, adjacent tissues. Samples came from axillary lymph nodes draining the breast cancer. From the multiplex PCR reads, TCRdb called clonotypes with MiXCR, one entry per CDR3 protein. The data show 150,000 to 200,000 distinct CDR3 sequences, about 32% seen once. The sequenced sample consisted of axillary lymph node tissue. The receptors derive from a female donor with breast cancer. Some clones in this sample may be carry-over from other donors' samples.

The genes are TRBV5-6 and TRBJ2-1, with D tentatively TRBD1 or TRBD2 (5 bases each). V dropped 2 bases and J dropped 0 bases, with 12 bases sitting between them. CDR1 and CDR2 (germline): SGHDT, YYEEEE. The length of the CDR3 is 16 residues. The chain's CDR3 is CASSFGGSRSYNEQFF. The CDR3 DNA reads as TGTGCCAGCAGCTTTGGGGGTTCCCGCTCCTACAATGAGCAGTTCTTC.

A word on this clonotype: At one boundary the junction diverges from the germline segment, which might be a read error. V usage is TRBV2 and J usage is TRBJ1-5; a possible D gene is TRBD1 (6 bases). CDR1 and CDR2 from the germline V gene are SNHLY and FYNNEI. The CDR3 runs 14 residues. The CDR3 loop reads CASSGTGFNQPRHF. CDR3 nucleotide sequence: TGTGCCAGCAGTGGAACAGGGTTCAATCAGCCCCGGCATTTT.

Turning to this clonotype: A clone one base away is much larger, so this may be a read error. This chain uses TRBV7-2 with TRBJ1-2; D may be TRBD1 (6 bases). The CDR3 runs 15 residues. The V gene's germline CDR1 is SGHTA and CDR2 FQGNSA. In DNA form, the CDR3 reads TGTGCCAGCGGCTCCTCGGGACACGGATCTTATGGCTACCCCTTC. Its translation is CASGSSGHGSYGYPF.

The chain employs TRBV19 and TRBJ1-2; D perhaps matches TRBD1 (6 bases). The germline V gene encodes CDR1 LNHDA and CDR2 SQIVND (reference sequence). This CDR3 is built from 13 residues. V lost 3 bases to trimming and J lost 10 bases, with 15 bases between them. CDR3 bases: TGTGCCAGTAGTATGGGGGGGCGGGGCGACTACACCTTC. Its protein product is CASSMGGRGDYTF.

This clonotype came up once. This chain uses TRBV5-1 with TRBJ2-7, with 11 bases identical to TRBD2. V lost 6 bases and J lost 0; bases outside the gene matches: 2. There are 14 residues in the CDR3. The germline gives CDR1 SGHRS, CDR2 YFSETQ. The CDR3 spells CASKTSGDSYEQYF. CDR3 nucleotide sequence: TGCGCCAGCAAGACTAGCGGGGACTCCTACGAGCAGTACTTC.

This clonotype was picked up many times. The chain is built from TRBV7-9 and TRBJ2-1, with D perhaps given as TRBD1 or TRBD2 (6 bases each). V lost 5 bases and J lost 8, with 16 bases in between. Germline V gene sequence: CDR1 SEHNR, CDR2 FQNEAQ (reference sequence). The length of the CDR3 is 14 residues. The CDR3 sequence: CASSIRGASYEQFF. DNA of the CDR3: TGTGCCAGCAGCATAAGGGGGGCCAGCTATGAGCAGTTCTTC.

This clonotype was seen ten or more times. The chain joins TRBV9 to TRBJ1-3; 7 bases match TRBD1. The trim removed 7 bases at V and 1 base at J, leaving 11 bases unmatched. CDR1 is SGDLS, CDR2 YYNGEE, per germline. CDR3 size: 16 residues. In DNA, the CDR3 is TGTGCCAGCCCCCTGGGACAGCAGACTTCTGGAAACACCATATATTTT. Protein sequence: CASPLGQQTSGNTIYF.

This clonotype was counted at least ten times. This chain links TRBV4-1 with TRBJ2-3; D unclear. Trimming removed 3 bases from V and 1 base from J, with 17 bases in between. CDR1 is MGHRA, CDR2 YSYEKL, per germline. The CDR3 is 17 amino acids. The CDR3 region has the DNA TGCGCCAGCAGCCACGGCCGGCCGGTGCACGGCACAGATACGCAGTATTTT. Residues: CASSHGRPVHGTDTQYF.

This clonotype was counted at least ten times. This chain joins TRBV6-1 and TRBJ2-5, with D unclear. Germline V gives CDR1 MNHNS, CDR2 SASEGT. The length of the CDR3 is 12 residues. Trimming took 4 bases from V and 4 from J, leaving 7 bases between them. The CDR3 loop is CASSAYSETQYF. CDR3 DNA: TGTGCCAGCAGTGCGTACTCAGAGACCCAGTACTTC.

This clonotype has a count of ten or more. The J gene is TRBJ1-2, the V gene TRBV5-1; TRBD1 matches 7 bases. Germline CDR1 SGHRS, CDR2 YFSETQ. The CDR3 consists of 11 residues. The ends lost 2 bases at V and 10 bases at J; junction bases unmatched: 2. CDR3 nucleotide sequence: TGCGCCAGCAGCTTCGGGACAGCCTACACCTTC. The encoded protein is CASSFGTAYTF.

V is TRBV29-1 and J is TRBJ1-4; 8 bases agree with TRBD1. V lost 7 bases to trimming and J lost 6 bases; unmatched junction nucleotides: 4. CDR1 and CDR2 (germline): SQVTM, ANQGSEA. The CDR3 has 12 amino acids. Written as DNA, the CDR3 is TGCAGCGGGTGGACAGGGTATGAAAAACTGTTTTTT. This translates into CSGWTGYEKLFF.

Regarding this clonotype: Likely a read error: the CDR3 ends without its conserved phenylalanine or tryptophan. The limits of the CDR3 on the DNA are not certain, so only TCRdb's listed CDR3 is given. CDR3 sequence: CASSYGGNS. The chain uses TRBV6-5 and TRBJ1-6. Germline values: CDR1 MNHEY, CDR2 SVGAGI. Including both end residues, the CDR3 is 9 amino acids long.

The chain links TRBV19 to TRBJ1-2, with TRBD1 matching over 9 bases. This CDR3 spans 15 amino acids. V lost 8 bases and J lost 0; bases outside the gene matches: 7. Per the germline V gene, CDR1 is LNHDA and CDR2 is SQIVND (reference sequence). The CDR3 here is CASSGQGIANYGYTF. CDR3 in DNA: TGTGCCAGTTCGGGACAGGGTATCGCTAACTATGGCTACACCTTC.

V usage is TRBV29-1 and J usage is TRBJ2-1; 7 nucleotides match TRBD2. CDR1 and CDR2 (germline): SQVTM, ANQGSEA. This CDR3 has 18 amino acids. The junction had 16 bases not matched to a gene; V was cut back by 4 bases and J by 1 base. The CDR3 spells CSVVYYLGAGVSYNEQFF. CDR3 in DNA: TGCAGCGTTGTTTACTACTTAGGGGCGGGAGTGTCCTACAATGAGCAGTTCTTC.

Here the CDR3 reads CATSTDLGTTSTGELFF. In nucleotides, the CDR3 is TGTGCCACCAGCACAGATTTAGGGACGACGAGCACCGGGGAGCTGTTTTTT. V usage is TRBV15 and J usage is TRBJ2-2; D possibly matches TRBD1 or TRBD2 (5 bases each). The ends were cut back, 4 bases at V and 4 bases at J, with 19 bases in the middle. CDR3 length: 17 amino acids. Germline CDR1 is LNHNV and CDR2 is YYDKDF (reference sequence).

This clonotype was seen just once. V usage is TRBV3-1 and J usage is TRBJ1-1; maybe TRBD1 (6 bases). The germline V gene encodes CDR1 LGHDT and CDR2 YNNKEL (reference sequence). Trimming took off 3 bases at V and 7 bases at J, with 15 bases between the two ends. CDR3 length: 14 amino acids. The CDR3 loop reads CASSQPTGRFEAFF. CDR3 bases: TGTGCCAGCAGCCAGCCGACAGGACGGTTTGAAGCTTTCTTT.

This clonotype was seen repeatedly, ten times or more. The V and J genes are TRBV20-1 and TRBJ2-7, with TRBD2 as a possible D gene (5 bases). V was cut by 5 bases and J by 2 bases, with 13 bases left in between. The CDR3 length is 13 residues. Per the germline V gene, CDR1 is DFQATT and CDR2 is SNEGSKA (reference sequence). In nucleotides, the CDR3 is TGCAGTGCTCCGGTCGCCGGGGCCTACGAGCAGTACTTC. The encoded protein is CSAPVAGAYEQYF.

This clonotype was seen at least ten times. This chain joins TRBV5-1 and TRBJ1-4; 8 positions agree with TRBD1. J gave up 2 bases and V 4 bases, and 4 bases lay outside the gene matches. This CDR3 contains 15 residues. Germline V gives CDR1 SGHRS, CDR2 YFSETQ. CDR3 protein: CASSRTGMTNEKLFF. Here the CDR3 DNA reads TGCGCCAGCAGCAGGACAGGGATGACTAATGAAAAACTGTTTTTT.

This clonotype came up many times. The chain has TRBV9 and TRBJ2-2; D is possibly TRBD2 (7 bases). The CDR3 loop spans 15 amino acids. Trimming cost V 4 bases and J 2 bases, with 12 bases left between them. Per the germline V gene, CDR1 is SGDLS and CDR2 is YYNGEE. In nucleotides, the CDR3 is TGTGCCAGCAGCACTCGGGGGGCTAACACCGGGGAGCTGTTTTTT. It is translated as CASSTRGANTGELFF. Drawing the rest from reference TRBV9 and TRBJ2-2, the complete variable domain is DSGVTQTPKHLITATGQRVTLRCSPRSGDLSVYWYQQSLDQGLQFLIQYYNGEERAKGNILERFSAQQFPDLHSELNLSSLELGDSALYFCASSTRGANTGELFFGEGSRLTVL.

This clonotype was seen ten or more times. This rearrangement joins TRBV11-2 to TRBJ1-2; 9 bases agree with TRBD1. The V gene's germline CDR1 is SGHAT and CDR2 FQNNGV. The CDR3 loop spans 14 amino acids. After removal of 5 bases from V and 2 bases from J, the junction contained 3 bases not matched to a gene. In nucleotides, the CDR3 is TGTGCCAGCAGCATTACAGGGGGCAACTATGGCTACACCTTC. Translation: CASSITGGNYGYTF.

This clonotype has at least ten counts. The V gene is TRBV19, the J gene TRBJ2-7; D may match TRBD1 or TRBD2 (5 bases each). This CDR3 has 15 residues. Germline CDR1 and CDR2: LNHDA and SQIVND (reference sequence). V lost 3 bases to trimming and J lost 0 bases, with 12 bases between them. CDR3 residues: CASSIPGRSSYEQYF. Written as DNA, the CDR3 is TGTGCCAGTAGTATCCCGGGACGGAGCTCCTACGAGCAGTACTTC.

This clonotype was recorded at least ten times. J is TRBJ1-6 and V is TRBV19, with TRBD1 matching over 7 bases. The CDR3 runs 15 residues. Per germline, CDR1 LNHDA and CDR2 SQIVND (reference sequence). J gave up 7 bases and V 6 bases, and 9 bases lay outside the gene matches. CDR3 sequence (DNA): TGTGCCAGTAGAGGAGACAGGGTCGGCAATTCACCCCTCCACTTT. Translation gives CASRGDRVGNSPLHF.

In its sample, this clonotype was seen many times. The chain joins TRBV12-3 or TRBV12-4 to TRBJ2-7; 12 bases align to TRBD1. This CDR3 is 15 amino acids long. V dropped 7 bases and J dropped 2; count of bases not matched to a gene: 6. The CDR3 spells CASTAGTGGPYEQYF. CDR3 bases: TGTGCCAGCACCGCCGGGACAGGGGGCCCCTACGAGCAGTACTTC.

This clonotype came up many times. The gene calls are TRBV24-1 and TRBJ2-5; D is perhaps TRBD1 (6 bases). The CDR3 is 16 amino acids. Germline V gene data show CDR1 as KGHDR and CDR2 as SFDVKD. V lost 2 bases and J lost 2, with 14 bases in between. The CDR3, as DNA: TGTGCCACCAGTGATTCGTCCTGGGGGCATCAAGAGACCCAGTACTTC. It yields the protein CATSDSSWGHQETQYF.

Only one count was recorded for this clonotype. This chain uses TRBV12-5 with TRBJ1-2, with D possibly TRBD1 on 5 matching bases. This CDR3 spans 14 amino acids. V was shortened by 3 bases and J by 2 bases, with 10 bases between the two germline ends. The V gene's germline CDR1 is LGHNT and CDR2 FRNRAP. CDR3 in DNA: TGTGCTAGTGGTTTAAACGGGGACAACTATGGCTACACCTTC. Protein product: CASGLNGDNYGYTF.

This clonotype was found once. The chain combines TRBV9 with TRBJ2-5, with 9 bases aligning to TRBD1. The CDR3 length is 15 residues. V was clipped by 3 bases and J by 3 bases; unmatched bases: 6. Germline lookup yields CDR1 SGDLS and CDR2 YYNGEE. This chain's CDR3 is CASSARDRAKETQYF. Written as DNA, the CDR3 is TGTGCCAGCAGCGCCCGGGACAGGGCGAAAGAGACCCAGTACTTC.

The chain is built from TRBV20-1 and TRBJ2-4; TRBD1 matches 8 bases. The length of the CDR3 is 17 residues. Germline assignment: CDR1 DFQATT and CDR2 SNEGSKA (reference sequence). V trimming: 0 bases; J trimming: 1 base; junction bases outside the gene matches: 8. The CDR3 sequence: CSARDRWTGKAKNIQYF. The CDR3 bases are TGCAGTGCTAGAGATCGGTGGACAGGGAAGGCCAAAAACATTCAGTACTTC.